The 8 T cell receptor beta chains listed next were all sequenced from one sample in a study of control samples from healthy donors and cancer patients. Some clones are missing from TCRdb's copy, which holds only in-frame ones; the method was immunoSEQ multiplex PCR. The table shows tens of thousands of clones, with roughly 90% occurring only once. The sequencing sample was made of blood. Receptor source: a woman between 50 and 59 years old in good health.

Notes on this clone: Relative to the germline gene, one junction end is altered; a read error may explain this. This sequence joins TRBV5-1 and TRBJ2-3; maybe TRBD2 (5 bases). This CDR3 is 14 amino acids long. The germline V gene encodes CDR1 SGHRS and CDR2 YFSETQ. The CDR3: CVSSTGLYTDTQYF. The DNA of the CDR3 is TGCGTCAGCAGCACCGGACTCTACACAGATACGCAGTATTTT. The whole variable domain, remainder taken from reference TRBV5-1 and TRBJ2-3, is KAGVTQTPRYLIKTRGQQVTLSCSPISGHRSVSWYQQTPGQGLQFLFEYFSETQRNKGNFPGRFSGRQFSNSRSEMNVSTLELGDSALYLCVSSTGLYTDTQYFGPGTRLTVL.

The chain carries TRBV6-5 and TRBJ2-1; 11 nucleotides agree with TRBD2. In germline, CDR1 is MNHEY, CDR2 SVGAGI. Trimming removed 5 bases from V and 4 bases from J; junction bases left unmatched: 4. CDR3 size: 15 residues. The CDR3 sequence is CASSRLAGLYNEQFF. Written as DNA, the CDR3 is TGTGCCAGCAGTAGACTAGCGGGGCTTTACAATGAGCAGTTCTTC.

The chain is built from TRBV5-1 and TRBJ1-1; D not certain. CDR3 length: 14 amino acids. Germline-derived CDR1 and CDR2 are SGHRS and YFSETQ. V shed 4 bases and J shed 1 base, with 11 bases lying between them. CDR3 residues: CASSLDSANTEAFF. In nucleotides, the CDR3 is TGCGCCAGCAGCCTTGACTCGGCGAACACTGAAGCTTTCTTT.

The genes are TRBV2 and TRBJ1-2; D is possibly TRBD1 (6 bases). The germline V gene encodes CDR1 SNHLY and CDR2 FYNNEI. The CDR3 runs to 14 residues. V lost 6 bases to trimming and J lost 4 bases, with 15 bases between them. In DNA, the CDR3 is TGTGCCAGCAGCAGCAGGACAGACCTCTATGGCTACACCTTC. This sequence encodes CASSSRTDLYGYTF.

This clone was counted only a few times. The chain links TRBV2 to TRBJ1-4; TRBD1 matches 8 bases. The trim removed 6 bases at V and 8 bases at J, leaving 8 bases unmatched. The CDR3 extends over 14 amino acids. Germline assignment: CDR1 SNHLY and CDR2 FYNNEI. CDR3 protein: CASRWGQVGEKLFF. The DNA for the CDR3 is TGTGCCAGCAGGTGGGGACAGGTTGGCGAAAAACTGTTTTTT. Looking up the rest from reference TRBV2 and TRBJ1-4 gives the full variable domain: EPEVTQTPSHQVTQMGQEVILRCVPISNHLYFYWYRQILGQKVEFLVSFYNNEISEKSEIFDDQFSVERPDGSNFTLKIRSTKLEDSAMYFCASRWGQVGEKLFFGSGTQLSVL.

The V and J genes are TRBV28 and TRBJ2-4; the D is unclear. The V gene's germline CDR1 is MDHEN and CDR2 SYDVKM. This CDR3 spans 12 amino acids. The V gene lost 6 bases and the J gene lost 2 bases, with 5 bases spanning the gap. The CDR3 DNA sequence: TGTGCCAGCAGGGGGTCCAAAAACATTCAGTACTTC. It encodes CASRGSKNIQYF. Supplemented by reference TRBV28 and TRBJ2-4, the full variable domain reads DVKVTQSSRYLVKRTGEKVFLECVQDMDHENMFWYRQDPGLGLRLIYFSYDVKMKEKGDIPEGYSVSREKKERFSLILESASTNQTSMYLCASRGSKNIQYFGAGTRLSVL.

The genes are TRBV18 and TRBJ2-1, with TRBD1 as a possible D gene (6 bases). Germline V lookup: CDR1 KGHSH, CDR2 LQKENI. Between the trimmed V and J ends, which lost 3 bases and 9 bases, there was a span of 9 bases. CDR3 size: 12 residues. In DNA, the CDR3 is TGTGCCAGCTCACCTCGAGGGGGTGAGCAGTTCTTC. This translates into CASSPRGGEQFF.

This sequence joins TRBV24-1 and TRBJ1-2; 9 nucleotides agree with TRBD1. Germline V gene data show CDR1 as KGHDR and CDR2 as SFDVKD. J gave up 3 bases and V 4 bases, and 2 bases lay outside the gene matches. This CDR3 is 14 amino acids long. The chain's CDR3 is CATSDRDRDYGYTF. DNA for the CDR3: TGTGCCACCAGTGACAGGGACAGGGACTATGGCTACACCTTC.